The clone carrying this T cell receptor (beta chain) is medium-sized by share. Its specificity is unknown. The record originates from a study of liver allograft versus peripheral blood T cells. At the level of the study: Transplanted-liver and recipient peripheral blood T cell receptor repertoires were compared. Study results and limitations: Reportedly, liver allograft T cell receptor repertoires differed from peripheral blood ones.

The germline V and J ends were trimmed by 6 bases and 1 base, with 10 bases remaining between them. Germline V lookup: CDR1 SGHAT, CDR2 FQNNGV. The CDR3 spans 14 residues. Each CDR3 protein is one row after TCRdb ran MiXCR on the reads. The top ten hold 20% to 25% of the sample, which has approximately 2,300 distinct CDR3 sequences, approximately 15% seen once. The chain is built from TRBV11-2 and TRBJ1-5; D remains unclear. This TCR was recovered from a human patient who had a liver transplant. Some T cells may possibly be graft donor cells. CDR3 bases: TGTGCCAGCAGTATTATTGGGAGCAATCAGCCCCAGCATTTT. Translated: CASSIIGSNQPQHF.